Following are 16 T cell receptor beta chains from one sample sequenced in a study of regulatory T cells in long-lasting Graves disease. Building of the TCR beta libraries involved iRepertoire HTBI primers and Arm-PCR of CDR3 regions. TCRdb fed the multiplex PCR reads into MiXCR, producing one record per CDR3 protein. Here the sample spans about 340,000 distinct CDR3 sequences, about 19% being singletons. Time point described: persistent/refractory GD, antithyroid drugs over 5 years with positive TRAb. The authors made the TCR library using RNA they extracted from PBMCs. Specimen: peripheral blood mononuclear cells (PBMCs), collected when the disease was refractory, from a patient treated with antithyroid drugs. Source of these receptors: a female donor with Graves disease.

A few counts support this clonotype. Possible read error: a much larger clone is one base away. The chain carries TRBV7-2 and TRBJ1-6; 9 bases line up with TRBD1. Germline assignment: CDR1 SGHTA and CDR2 FQGNSA. The V and J ends lost 8 bases and 10 bases, in that order; junction bases with no gene match: 6. This CDR3 contains 13 residues. Here the CDR3 DNA reads TGTGCCAGCCGTGACAGGGGGGGATCACCCCTCCACTTT. As protein: CASRDRGGSPLHF.

This rearrangement joins TRBV2 to TRBJ1-6; 7 bases fit TRBD1. CDR1 SNHLY and CDR2 FYNNEI come from the germline V gene. The CDR3 has 13 amino acids. The V and J ends lost 5 bases and 6 bases, in that order; junction bases with no gene match: 1. The CDR3 region has the DNA TGTGCCAGCAGTCGACAGGGTAATTCACCCCTCCACTTT. Translated, it gives CASSRQGNSPLHF.

For the CDR3, the DNA is TGCAGCGTTGAGAGACACCTAGCCAAAAACATTCAGTACTTC. It codes for CSVERHLAKNIQYF. The chain recombines TRBV29-1 with TRBJ2-4; D is uncertain. The CDR3 length is 14 residues. Germline CDR1 is SQVTM and CDR2 is ANQGSEA. V was cut by 3 bases and J by 0 bases, with 9 bases left in between.

This rearrangement joins TRBV4-1 to TRBJ1-1, with D hard to call. V lost 1 base and J lost 8, with 11 bases in between. There are 13 residues in the CDR3. The germline V gene has CDR1 MGHRA and CDR2 YSYEKL. The CDR3: CASSQVGGLEAFF. The CDR3 region has the DNA TGCGCCAGCAGCCAAGTTGGAGGCCTGGAAGCTTTCTTT.

This clonotype appeared many times. The V gene is TRBV27, the J gene TRBJ2-7; the D gene could be TRBD1 or TRBD2 (5 bases each). The CDR3 contains 15 residues. V dropped 6 bases and J dropped 0 bases, with 15 bases sitting between them. Germline V lookup: CDR1 MNHEY, CDR2 SMNVEV (reference sequence). The CDR3 coding sequence is TGTGCCAGCAGGACCCCGGGACGGAACTCCTACGAGCAGTACTTC. This codes for CASRTPGRNSYEQYF.

This clonotype was detected a few times. The chain couples TRBV7-9 to TRBJ2-2; TRBD1 is a possible D gene (6 bases). The CDR3 contains 15 residues. The V gene's germline CDR1 is SEHNR and CDR2 FQNEAQ (reference sequence). V was cut by 10 bases and J by 6 bases, with 21 bases left in between. In DNA, the CDR3 is TGTGCCACGGACAGCCTACTCGTGGACGCCGGGGAGCTGTTTTTT. Protein product: CATDSLLVDAGELFF.

This clonotype was seen many times. The rearrangement joins TRBV30 to TRBJ1-2, with no clear D. This CDR3 has 13 amino acids. Germline V gene lookup returns CDR1 GTSNPN and CDR2 SVGIG (reference sequence). The V and J ends lost 0 bases and 4 bases respectively, with 9 bases between them. The CDR3 loop is CAWSVVAAYGYTF. DNA of the CDR3: TGTGCCTGGAGTGTAGTTGCGGCCTATGGCTACACCTTC.

This chain joins TRBV30 and TRBJ1-5; D gene uncertain. The ends were cut back, 2 bases at V and 0 bases at J, with 5 bases in the middle. The CDR3 loop spans 13 amino acids. The germline CDR1 and CDR2 sequences are GTSNPN and SVGIG (reference sequence). The CDR3 DNA reads TGTGCCTGGAGTAGGATTAGCAATCAGCCCCAGCATTTT. Protein product: CAWSRISNQPQHF.

The V and J genes are TRBV2 and TRBJ2-2; D tentatively fits TRBD1 or TRBD2 (6 bases each). Germline CDR1 is SNHLY and CDR2 is FYNNEI. The CDR3 loop spans 14 amino acids. V was clipped by 6 bases and J by 4 bases, with 12 bases between them. The CDR3 bases are TGTGCCAGCAGGGTAGGGGGGCGCACCGGGGAGCTGTTTTTT. Protein: CASRVGGRTGELFF.

The chain combines TRBV2 with TRBJ2-3; 10 nucleotides match TRBD1. The CDR3 contains 16 residues. J was trimmed by 0 bases and V by 5 bases; bases with no gene match: 5. From germline, CDR1 is SNHLY and CDR2 FYNNEI. CDR3 nucleotide sequence: TGTGCCAGCAGTAGGGACAGGGGTGTCAGCACAGATACGCAGTATTTT. It specifies CASSRDRGVSTDTQYF.

This clonotype was detected a few times. The CDR3 region has the DNA TGTGCCAGCCAGTCCCAGGGCAATGAAGCTTTCTTT. It encodes CASQSQGNEAFF. V usage is TRBV6-2 or TRBV6-3 and J usage is TRBJ1-1, with a weak D call TRBD1 (5 bases). Germline V gene sequence: CDR1 MNHEY, CDR2 SVGEGT. The CDR3 length is 12 residues. V was trimmed by 8 bases and J by 7 bases, leaving 14 bases between them.

This clonotype was found many times. The J gene is TRBJ2-7, the V gene TRBV7-8; D is possibly TRBD2 (6 bases). Trimming took off 2 bases at V and 3 bases at J, with 23 bases between the two ends. The germline V gene has CDR1 SGHVS and CDR2 FQNEAQ. The CDR3 contains 18 residues. DNA of the CDR3: TGTGCCAGCAGCTTACAGGGTTTGGCAGGGTCGCGGGACTACGAGCAGTACTTC. Amino acid sequence: CASSLQGLAGSRDYEQYF.

V is TRBV3-1 and J is TRBJ1-6, with D possibly TRBD1 on 6 matching bases. Germline V gives CDR1 LGHDT, CDR2 YNNKEL (reference sequence). The CDR3 has 16 residues. The V end lost 4 bases, the J end lost 7 bases, and 17 bases lay between the germline ends. Here the CDR3 reads CASSLREGVGNSPLHF. As DNA, the CDR3 is TGTGCCAGCAGCCTCAGAGAGGGGGTTGGCAATTCACCCCTCCACTTT.

At least ten counts were recorded for this clonotype. The chain employs TRBV11-3 and TRBJ2-2; TRBD2 might be the D (6 bases). Trimming left V 6 bases short and J 6 bases short, with 14 bases between. The CDR3 has 14 residues. Germline V gives CDR1 SGHNT, CDR2 YENEEA. CDR3 loop: CASRTTGDAGELFF. The CDR3 region has the DNA TGTGCCAGCAGGACCACGGGGGATGCCGGGGAGCTGTTTTTT.

In this sample, this clonotype turned up many times. V is TRBV7-2 and J is TRBJ1-5; 7 bases align to TRBD1. The CDR3 contains 14 residues. Germline lookup yields CDR1 SGHTA and CDR2 FQGNSA. The junction had 4 bases not matched to a gene; V was cut back by 5 bases and J by 3 bases. CDR3 sequence: CASSLGTVNQPQHF. For the CDR3, the DNA is TGTGCCAGCAGCCTCGGGACAGTCAATCAGCCCCAGCATTTT.

This chain links TRBV6-1 with TRBJ2-5; no clear D gene. The CDR3 is 11 residues long. V lost 0 bases, J lost 14 bases, and 10 bases lay in between. From germline, CDR1 is MNHNS and CDR2 SASEGT. This CDR3 is CASSEASGQYF. The CDR3 DNA reads TGTGCCAGCAGTGAAGCAAGTGGCCAATACTTC.